The entry below gives a single TCR beta chain sequence along with its context. These data originate in a study of blood T cell repertoires in COVID-19. Background on the study: The samples span acute and convalescent COVID-19 from the United States, Italy and Spain. The analysed material was cDNA or gDNA that came from T cells, B-cell-depleted T cells, or PBMCs.

This CDR3 has 16 residues. With V trimmed by 1 base and J by 7 bases, 8 bases remained unmatched. Germline CDR1 is LGHDT and CDR2 is YNNKEL (reference sequence). Methods used by the authors: Cell counts per sample came from amplifying reference gene primers. TCRdb keeps only in-frame clones here, not all; method: immunoSEQ multiplex PCR. That table supplies the V and J calls and clone size; D and trimming were determined from the DNA. The data hold 150,000 to 200,000 clones, with around 86% observed a single time. This sequence originates from a man between 60 and 75 years old with acute or convalescent COVID-19. Material: peripheral blood. The chain combines TRBV3-1 (or the pseudogene TRBV3-2) with TRBJ2-2; 8 nucleotides agree with TRBD1. CDR3 in DNA: TGTGCCAGCAGCCAAGTCGGTCAGGGGGCCTTCGGGGAGCTGTTTTTT. Protein sequence: CASSQVGQGAFGELFF.